This T cell receptor beta chain was identified in a study of radiotherapy plus CTLA-4 blockade in lung cancer. Details on this clone: As yet, its antigen is unknown.

Study-level results: Some TCR clones had been derived from tumors. These clones expanded in peripheral blood after radiotherapy plus ipilimumab.

Profiling relied on immunoSEQ multiplex PCR, and the TCRdb table lists in-frame clones only, not all of them. The sample consists of some 73,000 clones, 78% of them appearing once. Looked up from germline, CDR1 is SGHVS and CDR2 is FNYEAQ. This CDR3 contains 17 residues. The V gene end was trimmed by 5 bases and the J gene end by 2 bases; junction bases not matched to a gene: 9. The chain recombines TRBV7-6 with TRBJ2-2; 9 nucleotides line up with TRBD2. The TCR comes from a human donor with non-small cell lung cancer whose response to radiotherapy plus ipilimumab could not be evaluated. Some clones in this sample may be carry-over from other donors' samples. Specimen: peripheral blood, collected from a patient treated with radiotherapy plus ipilimumab. The CDR3 region has the DNA TGTGCCAGCAGCCCGCGGGGGGGACTAGTCAACACCGGGGAGCTGTTTTTT. Translation gives CASSPRGGLVNTGELFF.